Sequencing of this T cell receptor (beta chain) was carried out in a study of OX40 agonist ivuxolimab in advanced cancers. Germline loops: CDR1 KGHSH, CDR2 LQKENI. Between the trimmed V and J ends, which lost 2 bases and 4 bases, there was a span of 8 bases. There are 13 residues in the CDR3. Clones were sequenced by immunoSEQ multiplex PCR, and TCRdb holds only the in-frame ones, with some missing. The top ten hold around 16% of the sample, which has over 35,000 clones, 70% to 90% seen once. The chain is built from TRBV18 and TRBJ1-2; D gene ambiguous. The source was CD4+ or CD8+ T cells sorted from blood, collected in a trial of the OX40 agonist ivuxolimab. This clonotype was sampled from an adult with an advanced solid tumor such as melanoma, head and neck, liver or kidney cancer. The CDR3 DNA is TGTGCCAGCTCACCAGGGGAGGTCTATGGCTACACCTTC. It yields the protein CASSPGEVYGYTF.